This T cell receptor beta chain was found in a study of molecular identifiers for immune sequencing clone quantification. Study results and limitations: Clones of above 20 RNA copies carried over 97% of effector molecules; in naive cells they carried under 1%.

This CDR3 has 12 residues. Details on this clonotype: Its antigen is currently unknown. This may come from a read error, since a much larger clone is one base off.

Each library that profiled naive CD8 cells came from about 20,000 to 1,000,000 sorted cells with 10%, 30% or 50% RNA. Naive CD8 T cells were sorted, and the gate applied was CD8+CD4-CCR7+CD45RA+. Preparation of the bulk TCR libraries relied on previously described methods and listed TCR primers. TCRdb re-derived calls from the PCR reads in MiXCR, one entry per CDR3 protein. The sample records 6,000 or so distinct CDR3 sequences, approximately 15% being singletons. The material sequenced was naive CD8+ T cells from blood, with Jurkat cell RNA spiked in. Subset specified: FACS-sorted CD8+CD4-CCR7+CD45RA+ naive T cells. The V and J genes are TRBV12-3 or TRBV12-4 and TRBJ1-2; D not resolved. The TCR sequence derives from a human donor in good health. Some libraries in this study had Jurkat cell RNA spiked in. The chain's CDR3 is CASSSANYGYAF. CDR3 DNA sequence: TGTGCCAGCAGTTCCGCTAACTATGGCTACGCCTTC.